This T cell receptor (beta chain) was recovered during a study of beta chain features in type 1 diabetes. Expressed TCRB transcripts were sequenced, since all the RNA that had been isolated was reverse transcribed. Libraries were prepared by immunoSEQ multiplex PCR; TCRdb keeps only in-frame clonotypes and omits some of them. Of about 900,000 clones listed, roughly 15% are singletons. The CDR3 runs 11 residues. V shed 3 bases and J shed 6 bases, with 7 bases lying between them. Germline V gene data show CDR1 as DFQATT and CDR2 as SNEGSKA (reference sequence). The sequenced sample consisted of naive CD4+ T cells from blood. The clonotype comes from a woman in her late teens or twenties in good health. This sequence joins TRBV20-1 and TRBJ2-3; D not resolved. CDR3 in amino acids: CSARVKDTQYF. CDR3 nucleotides: TGCAGTGCTAGGGTCAAGGATACGCAGTATTTT.